These 30 T cell receptor beta chains were all obtained from the same sample, sequenced in a study of vaccination and CD4 T cells after COVID-19. Time point described: late sampling 161 to 241 days after vaccination in three convalescent patients. Treatment of the sample: roughly ten-day PBMC culture with coronavirus spike peptide pools or control peptides (ViraFEST assay). With the Oncomine TCR Beta short-read assay, DNA from cultured CD4+ T cells was sequenced. TCRdb fed the PCR reads into MiXCR, producing one record per CDR3 protein. The data show roughly 25,000 distinct CDR3 sequences, with roughly 33% seen just once and 3% held by the top ten. Their recognized antigens are unknown. Sequencing was performed on CD4+ T cells from blood, cultured in vitro, taken about 7 months after SARS-CoV-2 vaccination. Every receptor here comes from a human donor who had recovered from COVID-19.

This clonotype appeared a few times. The chain combines TRBV20-1 with TRBJ2-5, with 10 bases matching TRBD2. CDR3 length: 16 amino acids. Unmatched junction bases numbered 7, after V lost 0 bases and J lost 3 bases. The germline V gene has CDR1 DFQATT and CDR2 SNEGSKA (reference sequence). DNA for the CDR3: TGCAGTGCTAGAGATGTCGCTAGCGGGAGAGAAGAGACCCAGTACTTC. It codes for CSARDVASGREETQYF.

The chain joins TRBV28 to TRBJ2-7, with 8 bases lining up with TRBD1. The CDR3 loop spans 15 amino acids. Germline V lookup: CDR1 MDHEN, CDR2 SYDVKM. With 2 bases clipped from V and 5 bases from J, the junction kept 8 bases outside the gene matches. The CDR3 DNA reads TGTGCCAGCAGTTTAATGCAGGGGGCTAATGACGAGCAGTACTTC. It codes for CASSLMQGANDEQYF.

This chain joins TRBV19 and TRBJ2-2; perhaps D is TRBD1 or TRBD2 (6 bases each). The germline V gene encodes CDR1 LNHDA and CDR2 SQIVND (reference sequence). This CDR3 spans 11 amino acids. V dropped 8 bases and J dropped 7 bases, with 8 bases sitting between them. The CDR3 sequence: CASGGRGELFF. Here the CDR3 DNA reads TGTGCCAGTGGGGGGCGCGGGGAGCTGTTTTTT.

V gene TRBV5-6 combines with J gene TRBJ2-3; no reliable D call. The germline gives CDR1 SGHDT, CDR2 YYEEEE. Trimming cost V 4 bases and J 2 bases, with 8 bases left between them. The length of the CDR3 is 13 residues. The DNA for the CDR3 is TGTGCCAGCAGCCGGTCGCTCACAGATACGCAGTATTTT. Protein sequence: CASSRSLTDTQYF.

This clonotype has just a few counts. The genes are TRBV28 and TRBJ2-5; 15 positions match TRBD2. Looked up from germline, CDR1 is MDHEN and CDR2 is SYDVKM. This CDR3 is built from 16 residues. Losses at the gene ends were 4 bases for V and 2 bases for J; bases not matched to a gene: 2. The CDR3 DNA reads as TGTGCCAGCAGTTCCGGACTAGCGGGAGGGCAAGAGACCCAGTACTTC. This sequence encodes CASSSGLAGGQETQYF.

The chain has TRBV7-9 and TRBJ1-5, with D possibly being TRBD1 (5 bases). Germline V CDR1 and CDR2: SEHNR, FQNEAQ (reference sequence). V gave up 4 bases and J gave up 1 base, with 20 bases separating them. The CDR3 is 18 amino acids. The CDR3 loop is CASSSTNPREGSNQPQHF. For the CDR3, the DNA is TGTGCCAGCAGCTCCACTAATCCCAGGGAGGGGAGCAATCAGCCCCAGCATTTT.

The chain uses TRBV7-6 and TRBJ1-6, with D unclear. The V gene's germline CDR1 is SGHVS and CDR2 FNYEAQ. There are 16 residues in the CDR3. V dropped 2 bases and J dropped 0 bases, with 8 bases sitting between them. DNA for the CDR3: TGTGCCAGCAGCTTAAAACAAAGCTCCTATAATTCACCCCTCCACTTT. It yields the protein CASSLKQSSYNSPLHF. The variable domain in full, with the rest retrieved from reference TRBV7-6 and TRBJ1-6, is GAGVSQSPRYKVTKRGQDVALRCDPISGHVSLYWYRQALGQGPEFLTYFNYEAQQDKSGLPNDRFSAERPEGSISTLTIQRTEQRDSAMYRCASSLKQSSYNSPLHFGNGTRLTVT.

CDR3 residues: CASSPRGNTEAFF. The CDR3 DNA follows: TGTGCCAGTAGTCCCAGGGGGAACACTGAAGCTTTCTTT. The chain couples TRBV19 to TRBJ1-1, with a weak D call TRBD1 (6 bases). The V gene lost 5 bases and the J gene lost 1 base, with 8 bases spanning the gap. The CDR3 is 13 amino acids. Germline loops: CDR1 LNHDA, CDR2 SQIVND (reference sequence).

The J gene is TRBJ2-5, the V gene TRBV7-2; 10 nucleotides agree with TRBD2. This CDR3 comprises 18 residues. CDR1 is SGHTA, CDR2 FQGNSA, per germline. Unmatched junction bases numbered 12, after V lost 4 bases and J lost 1 base. CDR3 sequence: CASSSPPGTSVPQETQYF. In DNA, the CDR3 is TGTGCCAGCAGCTCACCCCCCGGGACTAGCGTACCCCAAGAGACCCAGTACTTC.

CDR3 coding DNA: TGTGCCAGCAGCCCTGGACTTAGGGACAGAATCTACGAGCAGTACTTC. Its translation: CASSPGLRDRIYEQYF. This chain links TRBV5-6 with TRBJ2-7; TRBD1 aligns across 7 bases. CDR3 length: 16 residues. Germline trimming cut 4 bases from V and 3 bases from J; bases unmatched to any gene: 13. Per the germline V gene, CDR1 is SGHDT and CDR2 is YYEEEE.

This chain connects TRBV7-2 to TRBJ2-7, with 7 bases fitting TRBD2. This CDR3 is 14 amino acids long. Germline loops: CDR1 SGHTA, CDR2 FQGNSA. The trim removed 1 base at V and 3 bases at J, leaving 3 bases unmatched. The CDR3 here is CASSLGLAFYEQYF. Here the CDR3 DNA reads TGTGCCAGCAGCTTAGGACTAGCCTTCTACGAGCAGTACTTC.

The chain is built from TRBV28 and TRBJ2-2, with TRBD1 as a possible D gene (5 bases). V was pared by 6 bases and J by 1 base, with 15 bases between. Germline V gene sequence: CDR1 MDHEN, CDR2 SYDVKM. This CDR3 comprises 16 residues. The CDR3 sequence is CASRGYGAENTGELFF. The CDR3 DNA follows: TGTGCCAGCAGAGGGTATGGGGCAGAGAACACCGGGGAGCTGTTTTTT.

This clonotype has more than one count but fewer than ten. The chain carries TRBV24-1 and TRBJ2-3, with 9 positions matching TRBD2. The CDR3 contains 16 residues. Trimming cost V 3 bases and J 8 bases; bases outside gene matches: 11. Germline CDR1 KGHDR, CDR2 SFDVKD. The CDR3 coding sequence is TGTGCCACCAGTGATCACCGTAGCGGGAGTCAAGGTACGCAGTATTTT. Residues: CATSDHRSGSQGTQYF.

The gene calls are TRBV19 and TRBJ1-2, with unresolved D. The CDR3 has 13 residues. Per germline, CDR1 LNHDA and CDR2 SQIVND (reference sequence). With 6 bases removed from V and 7 bases from J, the gap between germline ends came to 15 bases. The DNA of the CDR3 is TGTGCCAGTAGCACCCAGAGGGCGACTGGCTACACCTTC. Its translation: CASSTQRATGYTF.

This clonotype was seen a few times. The gene calls are TRBV20-1 and TRBJ2-3; TRBD1 might be the D (5 bases). CDR3 size: 11 residues. Germline V gene sequence: CDR1 DFQATT, CDR2 SNEGSKA (reference sequence). Trimming pared 3 bases from V and 7 bases from J, leaving 8 bases between. The CDR3 spells CSASDSYTQYF. The CDR3 region has the DNA TGCAGTGCTAGCGACAGCTATACGCAGTATTTT.

The V and J genes are TRBV19 and TRBJ2-1; D is possibly TRBD1 or TRBD2 (5 bases each). CDR1 and CDR2 (germline): LNHDA, SQIVND (reference sequence). Trimming removed 6 bases at V and 4 bases at J, with 22 bases between. The CDR3 loop spans 17 amino acids. The CDR3, as DNA: TGTGCCAGTAGCCGAACGGGGACCCCCGAGATATACAATGAGCAGTTCTTC. Protein: CASSRTGTPEIYNEQFF.

The chain recombines TRBV10-3 with TRBJ2-3; D remains ambiguous. This CDR3 region has 14 residues. V lost 10 bases and J lost 4, with 18 bases in between. Germline V lookup: CDR1 ENHRY, CDR2 SYGVKD. The CDR3 region is CATRTNSVADTQYF. The CDR3 nucleotides are TGTGCCACAAGAACAAACTCCGTGGCAGATACGCAGTATTTT.

This rearrangement joins TRBV7-3 to TRBJ2-1, with TRBD2 matching over 7 bases. CDR3 length: 15 amino acids. CDR1 and CDR2 (germline): SGHTA, FQGTGA. Trimming removed 5 bases from V and 6 bases from J; junction bases left unmatched: 10. The CDR3 DNA is TGTGCCAGCAGCCTCGACCTAGCGGAATTCAATGAGCAGTTCTTC. This encodes CASSLDLAEFNEQFF.

Concerning this clonotype itself: At one end, the junction sequence differs from germline, possibly due to a read error. The genes are TRBV27 and TRBJ2-7; TRBD1 aligns across 11 bases. This CDR3 is built from 14 residues. Germline V lookup: CDR1 MNHEY, CDR2 SMNVEV (reference sequence). CDR3 sequence: CASSPDRGHYKQYF. The CDR3 DNA sequence: TGTGCCAGCAGTCCGGACAGGGGGCACTACAAGCAGTACTTC.

This sequence joins TRBV20-1 and TRBJ2-5; TRBD2 is a possible D gene (6 bases). This CDR3 is 15 amino acids long. CDR1 is DFQATT, CDR2 SNEGSKA, per germline (reference sequence). Trimming pared 5 bases from V and 4 bases from J, leaving 20 bases between. The CDR3 coding sequence is TGCAGTGCTCCCCGAGGGAGGAGTTTTGGAGAGACCCAGTACTTC. Translation: CSAPRGRSFGETQYF.

The V call is TRBV7-6, the J call TRBJ2-5, with no clear D. CDR1 is SGHVS, CDR2 FNYEAQ, per germline. Trimming shortened V by 1 base and J by 2 bases, and 8 bases separated the two germline ends. The CDR3 sequence is 14 residues long. The CDR3 region is CASSLGGRQETQYF. In nucleotides, the CDR3 is TGTGCCAGCAGCTTAGGCGGCAGACAAGAGACCCAGTACTTC. Complete variable domain (other parts from reference TRBV7-6 and TRBJ2-5): GAGVSQSPRYKVTKRGQDVALRCDPISGHVSLYWYRQALGQGPEFLTYFNYEAQQDKSGLPNDRFSAERPEGSISTLTIQRTEQRDSAMYRCASSLGGRQETQYFGPGTRLLVL.

A few counts support this clonotype. The gene calls are TRBV20-1 and TRBJ2-7; D is undetermined. The length of the CDR3 is 14 residues. V was cut by 6 bases and J by 0 bases, with 15 bases left in between. Germline V lookup: CDR1 DFQATT, CDR2 SNEGSKA (reference sequence). Here the CDR3 reads CSARWTESSYEQYF. In DNA form, the CDR3 reads TGCAGTGCCCGGTGGACGGAAAGCTCCTACGAGCAGTACTTC.

In its sample, this clonotype was seen a few times. CDR3 bases: TGCGCCAGCGGAGATCTAGCGTGGGAGACCCAGTACTTC. Residues: CASGDLAWETQYF. The V and J genes are TRBV10-2 and TRBJ2-5, with D possibly matching TRBD2 (6 bases). Germline assignment: CDR1 WSHSY and CDR2 SAAADI. The length of the CDR3 is 13 residues. Between the trimmed V and J ends, which lost 8 bases and 5 bases, there was a span of 15 bases.

V gene TRBV19 combines with J gene TRBJ1-5; 8 positions match TRBD1. CDR1 is LNHDA, CDR2 SQIVND, per germline (reference sequence). The CDR3 sequence is 15 residues long. After removal of 8 bases from V and 3 bases from J, the junction contained 9 bases not matched to a gene. The CDR3 nucleotides are TGTGCCAGTGACTATGGGACAGGCATCAATCAGCCCCAGCATTTT. As protein: CASDYGTGINQPQHF.

By proportion, this clonotype is medium-sized (0.01 to 0.1%). The rearrangement joins TRBV20-1 to TRBJ2-7, with D perhaps TRBD2 (6 bases). Germline-derived CDR1 and CDR2 are DFQATT and SNEGSKA (reference sequence). The CDR3 extends over 12 amino acids. With 5 bases removed from V and 1 base from J, the gap between germline ends came to 9 bases. CDR3 sequence: CSAAGTSYEQYF. In DNA form, the CDR3 reads TGCAGTGCTGCGGGAACGTCCTACGAGCAGTACTTC.

This clonotype came up a few times. The chain links TRBV20-1 to TRBJ1-2; 7 nucleotides line up with TRBD1. The ends lost 0 bases at V and 3 bases at J; junction bases unmatched: 4. The CDR3 sequence is 14 residues long. CDR1 DFQATT and CDR2 SNEGSKA come from the germline V gene (reference sequence). Written as DNA, the CDR3 is TGCAGTGCTAGAGATTCAGGGGGGGACTATGGCTACACCTTC. This gives the protein CSARDSGGDYGYTF.

The genes are TRBV5-4 and TRBJ2-1, with 9 bases that match TRBD2. The CDR3 totals 16 residues. With V trimmed by 0 bases and J by 6 bases, 7 bases remained unmatched. Germline lookup yields CDR1 SGHNT and CDR2 YYREEE (reference sequence). CDR3 amino acids: CASSLARLAEGNEQFF. The CDR3 DNA reads TGTGCCAGCAGCTTGGCCCGACTAGCGGAGGGCAATGAGCAGTTCTTC. Together with reference TRBV5-4 and TRBJ2-1, the CDR3 gives the full variable domain: ETGVTQSPTHLIKTRGQQVTLRCSSQSGHNTVSWYQQALGQGPQFIFQYYREEENGRGNFPPRFSGLQFPNYSSELNVNALELDDSALYLCASSLARLAEGNEQFFGPGTRLTVL.

This chain links TRBV11-1 with TRBJ2-3, with a tentative D call TRBD2 (7 bases). Trimming took off 8 bases at V and 6 bases at J, with 21 bases between the two ends. CDR3 size: 15 residues. CDR1 is SGHAT, CDR2 FQDESV, per germline (reference sequence). The CDR3 is CASGGGIDPTDTQYF. The CDR3 coding sequence is TGTGCCAGCGGGGGGGGCATAGACCCCACGGATACGCAGTATTTT.

This clonotype was detected a few times. In DNA form, the CDR3 reads TGTGCCAGCAGCCAGTGGAGTACGTCCTACAATGAGCAGTTCTTC. Protein product: CASSQWSTSYNEQFF. The chain recombines TRBV7-2 with TRBJ2-1; no reliable D call. The length of the CDR3 is 15 residues. Germline V gives CDR1 SGHTA, CDR2 FQGNSA. Trimming took off 5 bases at V and 1 base at J, with 12 bases between the two ends.

The V gene is TRBV30, the J gene TRBJ2-5; the D gene is possibly TRBD2 (6 bases). CDR1 GTSNPN and CDR2 SVGIG come from the germline V gene (reference sequence). V shed 2 bases and J shed 5 bases, with 6 bases lying between them. The CDR3 is 11 residues long. CDR3 sequence (DNA): TGTGCCTGGAGTAGCGGGGAGACCCAGTACTTC. It encodes CAWSSGETQYF.